The 2 T cell receptor beta chains reported below all come from one sample, sequenced in a study of blood T cells in healthy people across ages. Then a second PCR, running about 6 to 12 cycles, was carried out with a sample-barcoded 5' primer and a J-beta primer mix. TCRdb used MiXCR to reprocess the 5' RACE reads, holding one entry per CDR3 protein. Here the sample spans hundreds of thousands of distinct CDR3 sequences, less than 80% being singletons. The sequencing input was blood. The receptor set was obtained from a man between 25 and 39 years old in good health.

This clonotype was seen more than once but under ten times. CDR3 sequence reads: CSARDRKRTDTQYF. CDR3 sequence (DNA): TGCAGTGCTAGAGACAGGAAACGCACAGATACGCAGTATTTT. This rearrangement joins TRBV20-1 to TRBJ2-3; D call uncertain. V dropped 0 bases and J dropped 1 base, with 8 bases sitting between them. The CDR3 length is 14 residues. Germline V lookup: CDR1 DFQATT, CDR2 SNEGSKA (reference sequence).

The gene calls are TRBV6-6 and TRBJ2-4; 8 bases agree with TRBD2. CDR1 is MNHNY and CDR2 is SVGAGI in the germline V gene (reference sequence). The CDR3 is 13 amino acids. Trimming at V came to 8 bases and at J to 8 bases, leaving 8 bases not matched to a gene. In DNA form, the CDR3 reads TGTGCCAGCGATCAAACGCGGGGGGACATTCAGTACTTC. It specifies CASDQTRGDIQYF.